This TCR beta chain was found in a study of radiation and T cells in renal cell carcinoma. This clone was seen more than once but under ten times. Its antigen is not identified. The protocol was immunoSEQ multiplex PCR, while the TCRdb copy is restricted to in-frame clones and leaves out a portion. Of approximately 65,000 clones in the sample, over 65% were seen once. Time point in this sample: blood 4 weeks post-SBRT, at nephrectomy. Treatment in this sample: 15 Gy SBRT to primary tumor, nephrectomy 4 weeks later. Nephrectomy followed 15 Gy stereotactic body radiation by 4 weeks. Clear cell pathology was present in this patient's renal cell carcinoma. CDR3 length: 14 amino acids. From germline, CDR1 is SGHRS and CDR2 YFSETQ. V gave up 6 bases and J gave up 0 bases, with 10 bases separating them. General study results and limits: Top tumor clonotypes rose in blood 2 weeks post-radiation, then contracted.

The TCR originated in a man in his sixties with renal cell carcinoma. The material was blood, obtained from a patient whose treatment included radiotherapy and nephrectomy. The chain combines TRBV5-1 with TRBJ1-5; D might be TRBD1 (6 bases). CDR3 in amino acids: CASKQGLSNQPQHF. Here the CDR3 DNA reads TGCGCCAGCAAACAGGGACTTAGCAATCAGCCCCAGCATTTT.